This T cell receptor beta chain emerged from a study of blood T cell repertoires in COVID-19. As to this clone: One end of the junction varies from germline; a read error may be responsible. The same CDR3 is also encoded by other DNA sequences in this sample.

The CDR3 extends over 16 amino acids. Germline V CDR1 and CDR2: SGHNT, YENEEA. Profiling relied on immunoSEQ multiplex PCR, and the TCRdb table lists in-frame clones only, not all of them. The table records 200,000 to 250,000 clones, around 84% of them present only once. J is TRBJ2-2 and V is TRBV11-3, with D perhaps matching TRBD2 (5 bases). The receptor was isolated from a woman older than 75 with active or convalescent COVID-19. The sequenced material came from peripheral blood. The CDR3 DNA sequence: TGTGCCAGCACCGATCCGATGCGGAGGAACACTGGGGAGCTGTTTTTT. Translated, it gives CASTDPMRRNTGELFF.